Below are 10 T cell receptor beta chains sequenced from a single sample in a study of T-cell reconstitution after alpha-beta-depleted transplantation in children. TCRbeta library preparation incorporated unique molecular identifiers. TCRdb called the PCR reads again in MiXCR, with one record for every CDR3 protein. The sample consists of some 350,000 distinct CDR3 sequences, around 15% of them appearing once. Sequenced material: PBMCs, mostly from graft donor cells, taken 360 days after TCRalphabeta/CD19-depleted stem cell transplant. These TCRs come from a male patient aged 2-15 years who had a stem cell transplant for acute lymphoblastic leukemia, so the T cells may come from the graft donor.

At least ten counts were recorded for this clonotype. This chain links TRBV5-1 with TRBJ2-1, with 9 positions matching TRBD1. Trimming took 4 bases from V and 8 from J; bases not matched to a gene: 7. Germline CDR1 and CDR2: SGHRS and YFSETQ. The CDR3 sequence is 14 residues long. DNA for the CDR3: TGCGCCAGCAGCCAGGGACAGGGCGGGCATGAGCAGTTCTTC. Protein: CASSQGQGGHEQFF.

A few counts support this clonotype. The chain joins TRBV12-3 or TRBV12-4 to TRBJ2-1; D is undetermined. V was cut by 7 bases and J by 8 bases, with 9 bases left in between. CDR3 length: 11 residues. CDR3: CASTPGYEQFF. CDR3 nucleotide sequence: TGTGCCAGCACCCCAGGCTATGAGCAGTTCTTC.

Ten or more counts support this clonotype. The chain recombines TRBV4-2 with TRBJ2-1; TRBD2 agrees at 8 bases. CDR1 LGHNA and CDR2 YNFKEQ come from the germline V gene. Losses at the gene ends were 0 bases for V and 6 bases for J; bases not matched to a gene: 7. CDR3 length equals 16 residues. CDR3 amino acids: CASSQEWREARNEQFF. CDR3 sequence (DNA): TGTGCCAGCAGCCAAGAGTGGCGGGAGGCCCGCAATGAGCAGTTCTTC.

This clonotype was counted between two and nine times. V and J are TRBV5-1 and TRBJ2-1, with no clear D. Per germline, CDR1 SGHRS and CDR2 YFSETQ. The CDR3 loop spans 15 amino acids. Trimming removed 0 bases from V and 4 bases from J, with 11 bases in between. CDR3 protein: CASSLVGLQYNEQFF. The CDR3 DNA reads TGCGCCAGCAGCTTGGTGGGTCTTCAGTACAATGAGCAGTTCTTC.

The V call is TRBV5-1, the J call TRBJ2-7, with D tentatively TRBD1 or TRBD2 (6 bases each). The CDR3 covers 16 residues. Germline V gene lookup returns CDR1 SGHRS and CDR2 YFSETQ. Trimming took 0 bases from V and 0 from J, leaving 13 bases between them. For the CDR3, the DNA is TGCGCCAGCAGCTTGGGAGGAGGGGGGAGCTCCTACGAGCAGTACTTC. It translates to CASSLGGGGSSYEQYF.

This sequence joins TRBV7-9 and TRBJ2-7, with D possibly called TRBD1 or TRBD2 (6 bases each). The CDR3 spans 15 residues. The germline CDR1 and CDR2 sequences are SEHNR and FQNEAQ (reference sequence). V was cut by 3 bases and J by 5 bases, with 17 bases left in between. The CDR3 sequence is CASSFRGASSHEQYF. As DNA, the CDR3 is TGTGCCAGCAGCTTTAGGGGGGCCAGTAGTCACGAGCAGTACTTC.

The V call is TRBV7-3, the J call TRBJ2-1, with 15 bases that match TRBD2. Germline values: CDR1 SGHTA, CDR2 FQGTGA. CDR3 length: 16 amino acids. Losses at the gene ends were 3 bases for V and 10 bases for J; bases not matched to a gene: 7. CDR3 sequence (DNA): TGTGCCAGCAGCTTCGAAGGGACTAGCGGGAGGAAGGAGCAGTTCTTC. Its protein is CASSFEGTSGRKEQFF.

This clonotype was recorded a few times. V gene TRBV7-3 combines with J gene TRBJ2-2, with no clear D. The CDR3 is made up of 13 amino acids. Deletions cut 1 base from V and 5 bases from J, with 5 bases between. Germline lookup yields CDR1 SGHTA and CDR2 FQGTGA. DNA of the CDR3: TGTGCCAGCAGCTTAATAGGAACCGGGGAGCTGTTTTTT. It encodes CASSLIGTGELFF.

This clonotype was counted between two and nine times. The genes are TRBV18 and TRBJ2-7; a weak D match, TRBD2 (5 bases). The ends were cut back, 4 bases at V and 4 bases at J, with 26 bases in the middle. The V gene's germline CDR1 is KGHSH and CDR2 LQKENI. This CDR3 contains 18 residues. The DNA for the CDR3 is TGTGCCAGCTCACTCCCGGACTCGCACGGGATTGCGAAATACGAGCAGTACTTC. This gives the protein CASSLPDSHGIAKYEQYF.

The CDR3 spells CSASRVGQLIYGYTF. The CDR3 nucleotides read TGCAGTGCTAGTCGTGTAGGACAGCTAATCTATGGCTACACCTTC. The gene calls are TRBV20-1 and TRBJ1-2; TRBD1 might be the D (6 bases). The CDR3 sequence is 15 residues long. Trimming pared 3 bases from V and 4 bases from J, leaving 18 bases between. Germline CDR1 is DFQATT and CDR2 is SNEGSKA (reference sequence).